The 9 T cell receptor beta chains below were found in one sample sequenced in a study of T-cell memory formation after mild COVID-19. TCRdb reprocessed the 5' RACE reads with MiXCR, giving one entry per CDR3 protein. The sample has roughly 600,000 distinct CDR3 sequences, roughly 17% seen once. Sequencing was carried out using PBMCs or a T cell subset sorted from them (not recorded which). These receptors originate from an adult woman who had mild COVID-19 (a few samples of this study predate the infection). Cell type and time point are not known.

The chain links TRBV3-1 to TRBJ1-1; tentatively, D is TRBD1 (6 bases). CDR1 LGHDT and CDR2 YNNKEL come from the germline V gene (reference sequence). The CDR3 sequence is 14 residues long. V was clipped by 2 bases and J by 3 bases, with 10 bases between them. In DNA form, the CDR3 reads TGTGCCAGCAGCCAATTCCCAGGGGACACTGAAGCTTTCTTT. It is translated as CASSQFPGDTEAFF.

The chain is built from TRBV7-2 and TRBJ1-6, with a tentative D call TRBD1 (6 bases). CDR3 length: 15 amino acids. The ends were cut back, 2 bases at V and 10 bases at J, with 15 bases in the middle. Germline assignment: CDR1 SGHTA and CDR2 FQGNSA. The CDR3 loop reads CASSLFQGSGSPLHF. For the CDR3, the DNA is TGTGCCAGCAGCTTATTCCAGGGGAGCGGGTCACCCCTCCACTTT.

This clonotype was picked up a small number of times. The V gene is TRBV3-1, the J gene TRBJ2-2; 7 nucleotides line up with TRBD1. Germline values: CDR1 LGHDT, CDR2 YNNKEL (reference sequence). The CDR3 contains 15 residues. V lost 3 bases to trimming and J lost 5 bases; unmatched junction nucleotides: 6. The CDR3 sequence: CASSHDRVGTGELFF. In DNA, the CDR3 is TGTGCCAGCAGCCACGACAGGGTTGGGACCGGGGAGCTGTTTTTT. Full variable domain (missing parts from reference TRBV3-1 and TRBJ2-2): DTAVSQTPKYLVTQMGNDKSIKCEQNLGHDTMYWYKQDSKKFLKIMFSYNNKELIINETVPNRFSPKSPDKAHLNLHINSLELGDSAVYFCASSHDRVGTGELFFGEGSRLTVL.

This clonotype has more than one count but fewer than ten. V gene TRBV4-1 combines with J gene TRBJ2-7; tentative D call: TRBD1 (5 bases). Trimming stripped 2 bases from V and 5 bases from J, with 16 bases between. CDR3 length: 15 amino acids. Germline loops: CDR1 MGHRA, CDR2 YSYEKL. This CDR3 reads CASSQSPGRADEQYF. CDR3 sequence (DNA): TGCGCCAGCAGCCAATCCCCCGGCAGGGCAGACGAGCAGTACTTC.

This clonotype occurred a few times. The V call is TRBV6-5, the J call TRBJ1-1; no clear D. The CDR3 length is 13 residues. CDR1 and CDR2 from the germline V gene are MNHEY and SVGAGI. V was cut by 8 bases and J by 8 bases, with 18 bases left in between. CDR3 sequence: CASGLMGDQEAFF. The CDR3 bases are TGTGCCAGCGGTTTAATGGGCGATCAAGAAGCTTTCTTT.

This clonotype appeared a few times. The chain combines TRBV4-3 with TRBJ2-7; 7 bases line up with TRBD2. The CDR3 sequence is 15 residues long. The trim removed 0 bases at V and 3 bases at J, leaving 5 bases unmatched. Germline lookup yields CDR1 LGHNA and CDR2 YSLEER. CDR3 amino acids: CASSQEDGGGYEQYF. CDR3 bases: TGCGCCAGCAGCCAAGAGGATGGGGGGGGCTACGAGCAGTACTTC.

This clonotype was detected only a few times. CDR3 protein: CSARYAGVWETQYF. The CDR3 coding sequence is TGCAGTGCTAGATATGCGGGGGTATGGGAGACCCAGTACTTC. V usage is TRBV20-1 and J usage is TRBJ2-5; 7 nucleotides align to TRBD2. Germline lookup yields CDR1 DFQATT and CDR2 SNEGSKA (reference sequence). V shed 2 bases and J 5 bases; nucleotides not matched to a gene: 8. There are 14 residues in the CDR3.

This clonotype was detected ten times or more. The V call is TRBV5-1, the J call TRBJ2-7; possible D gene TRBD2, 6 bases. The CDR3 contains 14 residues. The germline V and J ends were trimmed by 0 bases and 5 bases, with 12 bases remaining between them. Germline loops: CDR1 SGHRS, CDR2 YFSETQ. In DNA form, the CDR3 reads TGCGCCAGCAGCTTGGATTCGGGGGTCGACGAGCAGTACTTC. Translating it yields CASSLDSGVDEQYF.

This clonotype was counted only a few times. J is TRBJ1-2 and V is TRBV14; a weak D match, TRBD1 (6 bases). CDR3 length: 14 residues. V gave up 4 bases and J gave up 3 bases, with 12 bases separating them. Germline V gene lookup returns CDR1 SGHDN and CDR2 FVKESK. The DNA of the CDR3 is TGTGCCAGCAGCCCTCGACGACAGGACTATGGCTACACCTTC. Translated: CASSPRRQDYGYTF.